A single T cell receptor beta chain is shown here with its context. The antigen is unknown. This record comes from a study of CD4 T cells in relation to SARS-CoV-2 and coronaviruses. At the level of the study: After 10 days of antigen culture, PBMC TCR beta CDR3s were sequenced. General observations from the study: This crossreactivity analysis covered spike protein alone, no other viral proteins. About 65% of donors had memory CD4+ clonotypes crossrecognizing SARS-CoV-2 and common cold coronavirus spike.

Unexposed donor CD4+ T cells date from 2011-2018, before the COVID-19 pandemic. Isolation of CD4+ T cells took place after nine to ten days in culture. Libraries were prepared by immunoSEQ multiplex PCR; TCRdb keeps only in-frame clonotypes and omits some of them. The sample has tens of thousands of clones, 76% seen once. The germline V gene encodes CDR1 SGHRS and CDR2 YFSETQ. Trimming left V 0 bases short and J 0 bases short, with 12 bases between. CDR3 size: 16 residues. The chain recombines TRBV5-1 with TRBJ1-2; D is undetermined. The specimen sequenced was CD4+ T cells from PBMCs, cultured in vitro. This clonotype originated in a human donor in good health. The CDR3 DNA sequence: TGCGCCAGCAGCTTGGGAGAGATTTACGCTAACTATGGCTACACCTTC. It codes for CASSLGEIYANYGYTF.